This TCR beta chain was captured in a study of cytomegalovirus exposure and HLA in healthy donors. PCR involved 60 Vbeta and 13 Jbeta primers. Some clones are missing from TCRdb's copy, which holds only in-frame ones; the method was immunoSEQ multiplex PCR. The sample consists of about 83,000 clones, about four fifths of them appearing once. The CDR3 spans 13 residues. Germline lookup yields CDR1 ENHRY and CDR2 SYGVKD. Trimming took off 6 bases at V and 0 bases at J, with 8 bases between the two ends. This rearrangement joins TRBV10-3 to TRBJ1-1; D not resolved. The sequenced sample was PBMCs. The TCR sequence derives from a woman aged 25 to 39 in good health and CMV-seronegative. In DNA, the CDR3 is TGTGCCATCAGGGGCCTTCTGAACACTGAAGCTTTCTTT. Translated: CAIRGLLNTEAFF.